These 2 T cell receptor beta chains share one sample of origin, sequenced in a study of cytomegalovirus exposure and HLA in healthy donors. PCR was performed using 60 Vbeta and 13 Jbeta primers. Assay used: immunoSEQ multiplex PCR; TCRdb lists only in-frame clones, some missing. Found here are some 250,000 clones, around 80% of them singletons; the top ten hold over 5%. Sequenced material: PBMCs. These receptor sequences come from a woman aged 35 to 49 in good health and CMV-seropositive.

This clone was seen only once. The chain joins TRBV5-8 to TRBJ2-5; 9 nucleotides line up with TRBD2. CDR3 size: 18 residues. J lost 5 bases, V lost 3 bases, and 17 bases had no gene match. Germline assignment: CDR1 SGHTS and CDR2 YDEGEE. The CDR3 region is CASSSGDSGSLRGETQYF. The CDR3 DNA sequence: TGTGCCAGCAGCTCTGGAGATAGCGGGAGCCTCCGGGGCGAGACCCAGTACTTC.

The rearrangement uses TRBV29-1 and TRBJ2-6; tentative D call: TRBD2 (6 bases). The length of the CDR3 is 18 residues. The germline V gene has CDR1 SQVTM and CDR2 ANQGSEA. The V and J ends lost 1 base and 1 base respectively, with 17 bases between them. DNA for the CDR3: TGCAGCGTTGAAGCTCGGATGGGGGGAAGTTCTGGGGCCAACGTCCTGACTTTC. It yields the protein CSVEARMGGSSGANVLTF.